These 20 T cell receptor beta chains were all obtained from the same sample, sequenced in a study of blood T cell repertoires in COVID-19. Sequenced by immunoSEQ multiplex PCR; TCRdb stores in-frame clones only, minus some. The table shows approximately 190,000 clones, with around 80% occurring only once. Sequenced input: peripheral blood. The receptors were sampled from a man between 60 and 75 years old with acute or convalescent COVID-19.

CDR3 nucleotide sequence: TGTGCCAGCACCCCCCCCAGGAGAGACAGGGGAGCTGAAGCTTTCTTT. It yields the protein CASTPPRRDRGAEAFF. The chain combines TRBV6-2 or TRBV6-3 with TRBJ1-1, with TRBD1 matching 8 bases. This CDR3 spans 16 amino acids. From germline, CDR1 is MNHEY and CDR2 SVGEGT. Unmatched junction bases numbered 16, after V lost 7 bases and J lost 6 bases.

The chain recombines TRBV3-1 (or the pseudogene TRBV3-2) with TRBJ1-1; D unclear. The ends were cut back, 0 bases at V and 4 bases at J, with 21 bases in the middle. Germline CDR1 LGHDT, CDR2 YNNKEL (reference sequence). This CDR3 region has 18 residues. The CDR3 spells CASSQDPLSREGGTEAFF. The CDR3 coding sequence is TGTGCCAGCAGCCAAGATCCACTTTCGAGGGAAGGAGGCACTGAAGCTTTCTTT.

V is TRBV24-1 and J is TRBJ2-3; TRBD2 aligns across 10 bases. CDR1 is KGHDR and CDR2 is SFDVKD in the germline V gene. The CDR3 totals 16 residues. The ends lost 4 bases at V and 5 bases at J; junction bases unmatched: 8. CDR3 nucleotides: TGTGCCACCAGTGACCCGAGCGGGAGGGCCGGAGATACGCAGTATTTT. It is translated as CATSDPSGRAGDTQYF.

The J gene is TRBJ1-2, the V gene TRBV7-8; TRBD1 matches 11 bases. The ends lost 5 bases at V and 2 bases at J; junction bases unmatched: 7. This CDR3 comprises 16 residues. Germline loops: CDR1 SGHVS, CDR2 FQNEAQ. The CDR3 coding sequence is TGTGCCAGCAGCCCACACGGACAGGGGGCAAACTATGGCTACACCTTC. This sequence encodes CASSPHGQGANYGYTF.

CDR3 bases: TGTGCCAGCAGCATTGGGACAGGAAGAAACACCATATATTTT. This encodes CASSIGTGRNTIYF. The chain uses TRBV3-1 (or the pseudogene TRBV3-2) and TRBJ1-3, with 8 bases that match TRBD1. This CDR3 is 14 amino acids long. In germline, CDR1 is LGHDT, CDR2 YNNKEL (reference sequence). After removal of 5 bases from V and 5 bases from J, the junction contained 5 bases not matched to a gene.

V usage is TRBV3-1 (or the pseudogene TRBV3-2) and J usage is TRBJ2-1, with 9 bases identical to TRBD2. This CDR3 has 18 amino acids. With 3 bases clipped from V and 8 bases from J, the junction kept 17 bases outside the gene matches. Germline CDR1 is LGHDT and CDR2 is YNNKEL (reference sequence). The DNA of the CDR3 is TGTGCCAGCAGCCAGGGACTCGAGGTAGCGGGAGCGGATTATGAGCAGTTCTTC. Translated: CASSQGLEVAGADYEQFF.

This rearrangement joins TRBV6-4 to TRBJ2-1; TRBD2 matches at 14 bases. The germline gives CDR1 MRHNA, CDR2 SNTAGT. CDR3 length equals 15 residues. V lost 7 bases, J lost 5 bases, and 4 bases stayed unmatched. Written as DNA, the CDR3 is TGTGCCAGCACGCAGACTAGCGGGAGGGACAATGAGCAGTTCTTC. Translated: CASTQTSGRDNEQFF.

This chain uses TRBV3-1 (or the pseudogene TRBV3-2) with TRBJ2-1; 11 nucleotides match TRBD2. Losses at the gene ends were 6 bases for V and 4 bases for J; bases not matched to a gene: 11. The germline V gene encodes CDR1 LGHDT and CDR2 YNNKEL (reference sequence). The CDR3 totals 17 residues. Here the CDR3 DNA reads TGTGCCAGCAGAAATAAACTAGCGGGAGTGACTTACAATGAGCAGTTCTTC. This translates into CASRNKLAGVTYNEQFF.

This rearrangement joins TRBV6-6 to TRBJ2-6; TRBD1 matches 9 bases. Germline V gene lookup returns CDR1 MNHNY and CDR2 SVGAGI (reference sequence). V trimming: 9 bases; J trimming: 4 bases; junction bases outside the gene matches: 10. There are 16 residues in the CDR3. CDR3 nucleotide sequence: TGTGCCAGTTGCCGGGACAGGGTAACGGGGGCCAACGTCCTGACTTTC. Its protein is CASCRDRVTGANVLTF.

This chain uses TRBV24-1 with TRBJ2-1, with D uncertain. The CDR3 totals 16 residues. Germline loops: CDR1 KGHDR, CDR2 SFDVKD. Trimming stripped 1 base from V and 3 bases from J, with 12 bases between. CDR3 sequence (DNA): TGTGCCACCAGTGATTTAGGTGGCGGTGACTACAATGAGCAGTTCTTC. It codes for CATSDLGGGDYNEQFF.

J is TRBJ1-6 and V is TRBV5-6; 9 bases agree with TRBD1. The CDR3 is 15 residues long. In germline, CDR1 is SGHDT, CDR2 YYEEEE. Losses at the gene ends were 2 bases for V and 6 bases for J; bases not matched to a gene: 3. CDR3 sequence: CASSFGTGSNSPLHF. DNA for the CDR3: TGTGCCAGCAGCTTTGGGACAGGGAGTAATTCACCCCTCCACTTT.

Here the CDR3 DNA reads TGCGCCAGCAGCCAAGGGACAGGGTACACTGAAGCTTTCTTT. Translating it yields CASSQGTGYTEAFF. V is TRBV4-3 and J is TRBJ1-1; TRBD1 agrees at 8 bases. The germline CDR1 and CDR2 sequences are LGHNA and YSLEER. CDR3 length: 14 amino acids. V trimming: 1 base; J trimming: 3 bases; junction bases outside the gene matches: 1.

The V and J genes are TRBV28 and TRBJ1-3, with D hard to call. CDR1 is MDHEN and CDR2 is SYDVKM in the germline V gene. The CDR3 is made up of 16 amino acids. Trimming stripped 5 bases from V and 0 bases from J, with 14 bases between. The CDR3 reads CASSPGGTRSGNTIYF. The CDR3 nucleotides read TGTGCCAGCAGTCCCGGCGGCACCCGCTCTGGAAACACCATATATTTT.

A note on this clone: Other DNA sequences in the same sample also yield this CDR3. The V and J genes are TRBV6-6 and TRBJ1-5; D possibly corresponds to TRBD1 (6 bases). Germline values: CDR1 MNHNY, CDR2 SVGAGI (reference sequence). The length of the CDR3 is 15 residues. V was cut by 0 bases and J by 0 bases, with 6 bases left in between. In DNA form, the CDR3 reads TGTGCCAGCAGTTACTCGACAGGTAGCAATCAGCCCCAGCATTTT. Its protein product is CASSYSTGSNQPQHF.

The chain combines TRBV20-1 with TRBJ2-3; the match to TRBD2 covers 12 bases. Germline loops: CDR1 DFQATT, CDR2 SNEGSKA (reference sequence). The J segment lost 2 bases and the V segment lost 3 bases, leaving 9 bases of the junction unmatched. This CDR3 contains 17 residues. The CDR3: CSASLPGLAGATDTQYF. Written as DNA, the CDR3 is TGCAGTGCTAGTCTACCGGGACTAGCGGGCGCCACAGATACGCAGTATTTT.

The V and J genes are TRBV19 and TRBJ2-2, with 8 nucleotides matching TRBD2. V lost 0 bases and J lost 5; bases outside the gene matches: 8. The CDR3 loop spans 17 amino acids. In germline, CDR1 is LNHDA, CDR2 SQIVND (reference sequence). In DNA form, the CDR3 reads TGTGCCAGTAGTATAGATTGGAGCGGGAGCGGAACCGGGGAGCTGTTTTTT. Translating it yields CASSIDWSGSGTGELFF. The variable domain in full, completed from reference TRBV19 and TRBJ2-2, reads DGGITQSPKYLFRKEGQNVTLSCEQNLNHDAMYWYRQDPGQGLRLIYYSQIVNDFQKGDIAEGYSVSREKKESFPLTVTSAQKNPTAFYLCASSIDWSGSGTGELFFGEGSRLTVL.

J is TRBJ2-7 and V is TRBV9, with 11 bases lining up with TRBD2. CDR3 length equals 15 residues. V shed 1 base and J 2 bases; nucleotides not matched to a gene: 2. CDR1 is SGDLS and CDR2 is YYNGEE in the germline V gene. CDR3 DNA: TGTGCCAGCAGCGTATTAGCGGGAGGGCCCTACGAGCAGTACTTC. Protein sequence: CASSVLAGGPYEQYF. The full variable domain, completed using reference TRBV9 and TRBJ2-7, is DSGVTQTPKHLITATGQRVTLRCSPRSGDLSVYWYQQSLDQGLQFLIQYYNGEERAKGNILERFSAQQFPDLHSELNLSSLELGDSALYFCASSVLAGGPYEQYFGPGTRLTVT.

The chain joins TRBV20-1 to TRBJ1-2; a possible D gene is TRBD1 (5 bases). The CDR3 consists of 15 residues. V lost 3 bases to trimming and J lost 2 bases, with 16 bases between them. The V gene's germline CDR1 is DFQATT and CDR2 SNEGSKA (reference sequence). CDR3 in DNA: TGCAGTGCTAGTTCTGCCGGGACTCGGAACTATGGCTACACCTTC. Translation gives CSASSAGTRNYGYTF.

The chain links TRBV3-1 (or the pseudogene TRBV3-2) to TRBJ1-2; D remains unclear. The CDR3 runs to 13 residues. The V end lost 0 bases, the J end lost 5 bases, and 7 bases lay between the germline ends. Looked up from germline, CDR1 is LGHDT and CDR2 is YNNKEL (reference sequence). The CDR3 is CASSQDFRYGYTF. CDR3 nucleotide sequence: TGTGCCAGCAGCCAAGATTTCCGTTATGGCTACACCTTC.

The chain uses TRBV6-2 or TRBV6-3 and TRBJ1-5; 7 bases line up with TRBD1. The V gene end was trimmed by 0 bases and the J gene end by 2 bases; junction bases not matched to a gene: 4. Germline V CDR1 and CDR2: MNHEY, SVGEGT. The CDR3 sequence is 16 residues long. CDR3 in amino acids: CASSYSTGWGNQPQHF. CDR3 in DNA: TGTGCCAGCAGTTACTCGACAGGGTGGGGCAATCAGCCCCAGCATTTT.